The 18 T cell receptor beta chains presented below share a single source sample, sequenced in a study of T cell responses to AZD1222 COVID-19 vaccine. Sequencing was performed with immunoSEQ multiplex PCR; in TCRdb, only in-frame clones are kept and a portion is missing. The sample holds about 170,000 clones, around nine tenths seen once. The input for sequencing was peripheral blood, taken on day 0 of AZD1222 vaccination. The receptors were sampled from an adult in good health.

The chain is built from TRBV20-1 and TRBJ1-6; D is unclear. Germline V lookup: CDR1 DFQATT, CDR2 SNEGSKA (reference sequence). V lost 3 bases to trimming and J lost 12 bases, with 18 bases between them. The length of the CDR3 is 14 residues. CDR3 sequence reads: CSASESSWSGPLHF. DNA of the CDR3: TGCAGTGCTAGTGAGAGTAGTTGGTCCGGACCCCTCCACTTT.

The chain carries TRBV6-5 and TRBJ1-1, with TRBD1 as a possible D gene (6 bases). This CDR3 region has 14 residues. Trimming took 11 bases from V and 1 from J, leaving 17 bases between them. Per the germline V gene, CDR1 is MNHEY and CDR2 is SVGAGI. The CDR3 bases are TGTGCCTCCGTGTGGGGGGCTGGGAACACTGAAGCTTTCTTT. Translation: CASVWGAGNTEAFF.

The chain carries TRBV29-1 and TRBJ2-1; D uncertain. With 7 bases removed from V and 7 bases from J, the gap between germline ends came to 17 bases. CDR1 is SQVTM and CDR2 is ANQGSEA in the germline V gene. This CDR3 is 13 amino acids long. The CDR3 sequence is CSARPPGLNEQFF. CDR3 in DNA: TGCAGCGCTAGACCCCCGGGCCTGAATGAGCAGTTCTTC.

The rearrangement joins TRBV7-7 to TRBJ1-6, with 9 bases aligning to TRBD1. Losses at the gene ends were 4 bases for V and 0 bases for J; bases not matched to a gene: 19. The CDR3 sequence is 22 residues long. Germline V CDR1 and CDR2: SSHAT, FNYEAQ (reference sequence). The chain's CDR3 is CASSSRIPPGQGLGSYNSPLHF. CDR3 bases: TGTGCCAGCAGCTCCCGCATCCCCCCGGGACAGGGCTTAGGCTCCTATAATTCACCCCTCCACTTT.

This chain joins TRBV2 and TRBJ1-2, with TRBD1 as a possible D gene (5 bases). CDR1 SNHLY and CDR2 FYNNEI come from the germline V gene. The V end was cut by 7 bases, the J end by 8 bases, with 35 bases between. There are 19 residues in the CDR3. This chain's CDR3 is CASTFQNHWDAPGEGGYTF. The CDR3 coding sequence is TGTGCCAGCACGTTTCAAAACCACTGGGACGCTCCGGGGGAGGGCGGCTACACCTTC.

The DNA for the CDR3 is TGTGCCAGCAGCCTAAAGGAGGGGCCTGCAACTAATGAAAAACTGTTTTTT. This translates into CASSLKEGPATNEKLFF. The chain carries TRBV5-4 and TRBJ1-4; weak D call: TRBD1 (5 bases). This CDR3 comprises 17 residues. The germline gives CDR1 SGHNT, CDR2 YYREEE (reference sequence). V lost 4 bases, J lost 0 bases, and 16 bases lay in between.

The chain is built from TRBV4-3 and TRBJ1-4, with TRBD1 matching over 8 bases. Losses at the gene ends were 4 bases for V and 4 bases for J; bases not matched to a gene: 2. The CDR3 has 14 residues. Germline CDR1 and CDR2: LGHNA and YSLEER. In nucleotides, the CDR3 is TGCGCCAGCAGCCGGGACAGGCTTAATGAAAAACTGTTTTTT. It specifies CASSRDRLNEKLFF.

CDR3 sequence (DNA): TGTGCCAGCCGCCGACTTAGCTCTGGAAACACCATATATTTT. It yields the protein CASRRLSSGNTIYF. The rearrangement links TRBV5-8 to TRBJ1-3; D gene uncertain. This CDR3 spans 14 amino acids. Trimming took 7 bases from V and 0 from J, leaving 11 bases between them. Germline assignment: CDR1 SGHTS and CDR2 YDEGEE.

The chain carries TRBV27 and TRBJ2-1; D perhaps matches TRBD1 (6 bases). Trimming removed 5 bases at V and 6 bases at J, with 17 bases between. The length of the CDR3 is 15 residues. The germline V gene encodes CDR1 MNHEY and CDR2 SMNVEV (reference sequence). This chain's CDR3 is CASSALIRGTNEQFF. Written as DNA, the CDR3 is TGTGCCAGCAGTGCCTTAATAAGGGGGACCAATGAGCAGTTCTTC.

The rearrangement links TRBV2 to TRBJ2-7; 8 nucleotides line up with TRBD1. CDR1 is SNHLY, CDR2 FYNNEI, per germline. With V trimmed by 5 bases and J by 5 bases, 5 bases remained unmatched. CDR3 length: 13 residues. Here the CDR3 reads CASSWTGTHEQYF. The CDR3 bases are TGTGCCAGCAGTTGGACAGGGACCCACGAGCAGTACTTC.

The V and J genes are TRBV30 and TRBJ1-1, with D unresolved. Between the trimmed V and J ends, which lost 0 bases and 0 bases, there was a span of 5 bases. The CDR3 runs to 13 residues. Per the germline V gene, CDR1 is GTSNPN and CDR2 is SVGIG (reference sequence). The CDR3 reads CAWSVLMNTEAFF. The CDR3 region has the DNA TGTGCCTGGAGTGTACTGATGAACACTGAAGCTTTCTTT.

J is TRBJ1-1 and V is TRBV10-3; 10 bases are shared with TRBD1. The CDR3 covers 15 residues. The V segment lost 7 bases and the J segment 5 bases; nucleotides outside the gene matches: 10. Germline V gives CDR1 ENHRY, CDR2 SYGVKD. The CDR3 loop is CAINEGGTGDTEAFF. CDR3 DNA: TGTGCCATCAACGAAGGGGGGACAGGGGATACTGAAGCTTTCTTT.

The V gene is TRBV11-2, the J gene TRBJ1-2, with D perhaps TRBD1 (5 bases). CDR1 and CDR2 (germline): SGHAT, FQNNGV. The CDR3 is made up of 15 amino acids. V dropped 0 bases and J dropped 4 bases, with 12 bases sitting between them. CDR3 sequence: CASSLDEGRGYGYTF. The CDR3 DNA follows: TGTGCCAGCAGCTTAGACGAGGGGCGCGGCTATGGCTACACCTTC.

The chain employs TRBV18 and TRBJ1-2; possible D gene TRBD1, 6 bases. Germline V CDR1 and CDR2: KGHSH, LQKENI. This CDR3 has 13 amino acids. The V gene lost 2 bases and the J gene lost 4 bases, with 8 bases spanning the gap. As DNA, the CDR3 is TGTGCCAGCTCACCAACAGGGTTCTATGGCTACACCTTC. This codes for CASSPTGFYGYTF.

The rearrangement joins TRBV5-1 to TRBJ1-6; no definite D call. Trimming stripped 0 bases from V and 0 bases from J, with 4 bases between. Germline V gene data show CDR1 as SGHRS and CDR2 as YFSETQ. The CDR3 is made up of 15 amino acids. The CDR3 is CASSLDSSYNSPLHF. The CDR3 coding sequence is TGCGCCAGCAGCTTGGACAGCTCCTATAATTCACCCCTCCACTTT.

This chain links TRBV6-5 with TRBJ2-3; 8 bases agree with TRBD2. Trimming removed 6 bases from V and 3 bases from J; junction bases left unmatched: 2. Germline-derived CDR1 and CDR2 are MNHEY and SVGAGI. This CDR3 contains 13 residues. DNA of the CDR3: TGTGCCAGCAGCGGGGGGGCGACAGATACGCAGTATTTT. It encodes CASSGGATDTQYF.

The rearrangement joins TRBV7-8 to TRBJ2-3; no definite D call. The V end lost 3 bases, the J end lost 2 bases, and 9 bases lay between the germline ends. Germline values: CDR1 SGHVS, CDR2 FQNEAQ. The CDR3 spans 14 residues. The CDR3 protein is CASSFGSYTDTQYF. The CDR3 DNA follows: TGTGCCAGCAGCTTTGGCTCATACACAGATACGCAGTATTTT.

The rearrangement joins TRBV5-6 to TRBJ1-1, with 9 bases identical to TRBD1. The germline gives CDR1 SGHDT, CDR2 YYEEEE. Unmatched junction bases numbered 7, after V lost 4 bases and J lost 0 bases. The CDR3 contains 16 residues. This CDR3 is CASSPGTGTLNTEAFF. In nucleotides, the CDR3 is TGTGCCAGCAGCCCTGGGACAGGGACCTTGAACACTGAAGCTTTCTTT.